A selection of T cell receptor beta chains follows, all from one sample in a study of radiation and T cells in renal cell carcinoma. Measured with immunoSEQ multiplex PCR; TCRdb has only the in-frame clones, and not every one. The repertoire consists of tens of thousands of clones, with over 70% occurring once and the leading ten covering about 7.3%. This sample comprised blood, obtained from a patient whose treatment included radiotherapy and nephrectomy. These receptors came from a man aged 55 to 69 with renal cell carcinoma. CDR3s include the opening cysteine and the closing phenylalanine or tryptophan. A D gene is named only where the DNA matches it firmly. A row's size may be missing; if present it is once, few, many or a size class.

j_call clone_size d_call v_call cdr3_nt cdr3_aa
TRBJ2-3 - TRBD2 TRBV5-6 TGTGCCAGCAGCTCGGGACTAGCCGGTGGAGATACGCAGTATTTT CASSSGLAGGDTQYF
TRBJ1-5 - - TRBV28 TGTGCCAGCAGTTTGTCTCTGTGGTCCTATCAGCCCCAGCATTTT CASSLSLWSYQPQHF
TRBJ2-3 few TRBD2 TRBV29-1 TGCAGCGTTGAACGCCTCGGGACTAGCGGGAGATCCACAGATACGCAGTATTTT CSVERLGTSGRSTDTQYF
TRBJ1-5 - TRBD1 TRBV19 TGTGCCAGTAGTAGGGACAGGGATCCACAGCCCCAGCATTTT CASSRDRDPQPQHF
TRBJ1-2 once - TRBV10-1 TGCGCCAGCAGTGAGCGGTCAGACTATGGCTACACCTTC CASSERSDYGYTF
TRBJ2-5 - - TRBV5-4 TGTGCCAGCAGCTTGGCAGGGGTCCAAGAGACCCAGTACTTC CASSLAGVQETQYF
TRBJ1-1 - - TRBV7-2 TGTGCCAGCAGCTTAGTCGGCAGGGCCAACACTGAAGCTTTCTTT CASSLVGRANTEAFF
TRBJ2-3 few TRBD1 TRBV9 TGTGCCAGCAGCGGGCAGGGGGCGAGGGATACGCAGTATTTT CASSGQGARDTQYF
TRBJ2-5 once TRBD2 TRBV30 TGTGCCTGGGGGACTAGCGGGGGTCCTTGGCAAGAGACCCAGTACTTC CAWGTSGGPWQETQYF
TRBJ2-2 - - TRBV27 TGTGCCAGCAGTTTATGGTTGGGGGGACCCACCGGGGAGCTGTTTTTT CASSLWLGGPTGELFF
TRBJ1-2 once - TRBV28 TGTGCCAGCAGTGTGGGCCCTGCCTATGGCTACACCTTC CASSVGPAYGYTF
TRBJ2-5 few TRBD2 TRBV19 TGTGCCAGTTGTTACAGCGGGAGCGGGTTTGGAGAGACCCAGTACTTC CASCYSGSGFGETQYF
TRBJ1-2 - TRBD1 TRBV9 TGTGCCAGCAGCGTAGAACAGGGGTATGGCTACACCTTC CASSVEQGYGYTF
TRBJ2-1 - - TRBV10-2 TGCGCCAGCAGTGAGGGGGGCTGGACGGATTACAATGAGCAGTTCTTC CASSEGGWTDYNEQFF
TRBJ2-5 once - TRBV5-1 TGCGCCAGCAGCGAACCGGGACCCACTGGGGAGACCCAGTACTTC CASSEPGPTGETQYF
TRBJ2-1 - - TRBV7-9 TGTGCCAGCAGCTTAACCCTCGGGGAGCAGTTCTTC CASSLTLGEQFF
TRBJ1-2 - TRBD1 TRBV5-4 TGTGCCAGCAGCAACGACAGGGACTATGGCTACACCTTC CASSNDRDYGYTF
TRBJ1-2 - - TRBV14 TGTGCCAGCAGCCCCTTGAGAGGAAGCTTCTATGGCTACACCTTC CASSPLRGSFYGYTF
TRBJ2-5 - - TRBV2 TGTGCCAGCAGTGAAGGGGAGACCCAGTACTTC CASSEGETQYF
TRBJ1-1 - - TRBV6-6 TGTGCCAGCCTTCGGGGGAGGAACACTGAAGCTTTCTTT CASLRGRNTEAFF
TRBJ1-1 once TRBD1 TRBV19 TGTGCCAGTACTATGAAGGACAGGGCGAACACTGAAGCTTTCTTT CASTMKDRANTEAFF
TRBJ1-4 many - TRBV30 TGTGCCTGGAGTCCCCCGTGGGGGGATGAAAAACTGTTTTTT CAWSPPWGDEKLFF
TRBJ2-5 - TRBD1 TRBV12-5 TGTGCTAGTGGTGGGACAGGGGGTCCAGGCGGCCAAGAGACCCAGTACTTC CASGGTGGPGGQETQYF
TRBJ2-1 - TRBD2 TRBV6-5 TGTGCCAGCAGTTCGGGGGGAAATGAGCAGTTCTTC CASSSGGNEQFF
TRBJ1-1 - TRBD1 TRBV7-6 TGTGCCAGCAGCCTCACAGGGGCCGCGGAAGCTTTCTTT CASSLTGAAEAFF
TRBJ2-4 - - TRBV2 TGTGCCAGCAGTACTAGCCGACTAGCCAAAAACATTCAGTACTTC CASSTSRLAKNIQYF
TRBJ2-1 - TRBD2 TRBV27 TGTGCCAGCACTTCTGGGACTAGCAACAATGAGCAGTTCTTC CASTSGTSNNEQFF
TRBJ1-2 - - TRBV5-1 TGCGCCAGCAGCCCGGGGAGGGCGGGTGGCTACACCTTC CASSPGRAGGYTF
TRBJ2-3 - - TRBV29-1 TGCAGCGTTGAAGGACGGTCCGGAGATACGCAGTATTTT CSVEGRSGDTQYF